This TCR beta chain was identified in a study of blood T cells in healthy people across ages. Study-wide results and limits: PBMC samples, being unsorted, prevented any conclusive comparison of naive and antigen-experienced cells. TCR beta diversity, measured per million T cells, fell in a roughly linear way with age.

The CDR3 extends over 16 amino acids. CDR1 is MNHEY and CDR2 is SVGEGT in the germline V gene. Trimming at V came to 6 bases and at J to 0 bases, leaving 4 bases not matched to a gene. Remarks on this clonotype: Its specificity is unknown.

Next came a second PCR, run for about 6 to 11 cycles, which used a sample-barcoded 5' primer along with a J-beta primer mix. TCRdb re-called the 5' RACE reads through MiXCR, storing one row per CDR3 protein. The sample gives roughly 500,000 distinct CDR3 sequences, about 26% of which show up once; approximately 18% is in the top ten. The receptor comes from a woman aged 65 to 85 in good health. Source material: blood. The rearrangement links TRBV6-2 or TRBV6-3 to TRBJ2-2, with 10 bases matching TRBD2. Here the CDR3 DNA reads TGTGCCAGCAGCCAAGGACTAGCGGCGAACACCGGGGAGCTGTTTTTT. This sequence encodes CASSQGLAANTGELFF.